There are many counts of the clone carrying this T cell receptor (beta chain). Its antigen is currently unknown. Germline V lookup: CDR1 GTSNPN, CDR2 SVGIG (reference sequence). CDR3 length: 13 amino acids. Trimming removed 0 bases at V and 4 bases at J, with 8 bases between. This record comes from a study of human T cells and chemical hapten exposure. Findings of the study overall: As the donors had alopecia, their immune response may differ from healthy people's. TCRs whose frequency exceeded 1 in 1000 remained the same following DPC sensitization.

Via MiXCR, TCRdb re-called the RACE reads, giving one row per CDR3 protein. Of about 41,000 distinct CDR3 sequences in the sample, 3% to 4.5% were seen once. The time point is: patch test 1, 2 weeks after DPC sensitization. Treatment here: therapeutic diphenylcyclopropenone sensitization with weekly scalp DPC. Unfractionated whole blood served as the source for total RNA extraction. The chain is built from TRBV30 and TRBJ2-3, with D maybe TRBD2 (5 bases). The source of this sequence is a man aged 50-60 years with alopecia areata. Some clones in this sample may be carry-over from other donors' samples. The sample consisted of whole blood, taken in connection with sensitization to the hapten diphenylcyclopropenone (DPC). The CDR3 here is CAWSVLEADTQYF. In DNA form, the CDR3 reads TGTGCCTGGAGTGTACTAGAGGCAGATACGCAGTATTTT.